The 9 T cell receptor beta chains below come from one sample, sequenced in a study of regulatory T cells in long-lasting Graves disease. Described time point: newly diagnosed GD, antithyroid drugs for less than 3 months. PBMC-derived RNA was used for the TCR library. Building the TCR beta libraries relied on iRepertoire HTBI primers, and CDR3 regions underwent Arm-PCR. TCRdb itself ran the multiplex PCR reads through MiXCR, one entry per CDR3 protein. Here the sample spans hundreds of thousands of distinct CDR3 sequences, about 15% being singletons. These data were likewise used in another study, on T cells in Graves' hyperthyroidism and ophthalmopathy.

This sample comprised peripheral blood mononuclear cells (PBMCs), obtained at new diagnosis, from a patient treated with antithyroid drugs. Receptors originate from a woman aged 25 to 45 with Graves disease.

This clonotype was detected ten times or more. This chain joins TRBV7-3 and TRBJ2-1; D is perhaps TRBD2 (5 bases). CDR3 length: 13 residues. Germline CDR1 is SGHTA and CDR2 is FQGTGA. V gave up 3 bases and J gave up 9 bases, with 12 bases separating them. CDR3 residues: CASSFVRETEQFF. The CDR3, as DNA: TGTGCCAGCAGCTTCGTCCGGGAAACTGAGCAGTTCTTC.

At least ten counts were recorded for this clonotype. The rearrangement joins TRBV28 to TRBJ2-2, with 8 bases identical to TRBD2. The germline V gene has CDR1 MDHEN and CDR2 SYDVKM. Unmatched junction bases numbered 13, after V lost 5 bases and J lost 8 bases. This CDR3 spans 16 amino acids. The DNA for the CDR3 is TGTGCCAGCAGTCTCAAACCGGGACTAGTTATTGGGGAGCTGTTTTTT. The encoded protein is CASSLKPGLVIGELFF.

This clonotype has a count of ten or more. The chain employs TRBV7-2 and TRBJ2-2; 16 nucleotides align to TRBD2. This CDR3 spans 16 amino acids. From germline, CDR1 is SGHTA and CDR2 FQGNSA. The V gene end was trimmed by 11 bases and the J gene end by 5 bases; junction bases not matched to a gene: 8. This CDR3 reads CTSGTSGRAWTGELFF. The CDR3, as DNA: TGTACCTCCGGGACTAGCGGGAGGGCCTGGACCGGGGAGCTGTTTTTT.

CDR3 residues: CASSQVDLIFSGNTIYF. In DNA form, the CDR3 reads TGCGCCAGCAGCCAAGTGGATCTGATATTCTCTGGAAACACCATATATTTT. The chain is built from TRBV4-1 and TRBJ1-3; D remains ambiguous. Germline CDR1 MGHRA, CDR2 YSYEKL. Trimming stripped 1 base from V and 0 bases from J, with 13 bases between. The CDR3 length is 17 residues.

In this sample, this clonotype turned up a few times. The rearrangement joins TRBV30 to TRBJ2-5; 9 bases line up with TRBD2. The V gene's germline CDR1 is GTSNPN and CDR2 SVGIG (reference sequence). The junction had 6 bases not matched to a gene; V was cut back by 0 bases and J by 4 bases. This CDR3 is 15 amino acids long. The CDR3 loop reads CAWSVGLATGETQYF. The CDR3 DNA reads TGTGCCTGGAGTGTTGGACTAGCGACCGGAGAGACCCAGTACTTC.

Turning to this clonotype: A much larger clonotype is one base distant, so this may be a read error. The chain uses TRBV7-2 and TRBJ2-1; TRBD2 matches at 7 bases. Per germline, CDR1 SGHTA and CDR2 FQGNSA. The CDR3 sequence is 15 residues long. Trimming removed 3 bases from V and 8 bases from J; junction bases left unmatched: 10. This CDR3 reads CASSFPGRGLDEQFF. The CDR3 DNA reads as TGTGCCAGCAGCTTCCCAGGGAGGGGTTTGGATGAGCAGTTCTTC. Based on the CDR3 plus reference TRBV7-2 and TRBJ2-1, the full variable domain is GAGVSQSPSNKVTEKGKDVELRCDPISGHTALYWYRQSLGQGLEFLIYFQGNSAPDKSGLPSDRFSAERTGGSVSTLTIQRTQQEDSAVYLCASSFPGRGLDEQFFGPGTRLTVL.

This clonotype was counted at least ten times. The chain is built from TRBV10-3 and TRBJ2-7; 7 bases are a match to TRBD1. Germline CDR1 is ENHRY and CDR2 is SYGVKD. The CDR3 runs to 15 residues. Germline trimming cut 4 bases from V and 1 base from J; bases unmatched to any gene: 7. The CDR3 nucleotides are TGTGCCATCAGTGGACAGGGTAGGACGTCCTACGAGCAGTACTTC. Translated: CAISGQGRTSYEQYF.

This clonotype was seen ten or more times. This chain uses TRBV28 with TRBJ1-2; a possible D gene is TRBD1 (5 bases). This CDR3 region has 15 residues. V was clipped by 3 bases and J by 1 base, with 12 bases between them. Germline loops: CDR1 MDHEN, CDR2 SYDVKM. The CDR3 here is CASSLGQGFNYGYTF. CDR3 nucleotides: TGTGCCAGCAGTTTGGGGCAGGGTTTTAACTATGGCTACACCTTC.

There are many counts of this clonotype. The chain has TRBV7-9 and TRBJ1-5, with D unresolved. Trimming took 5 bases from V and 8 from J, leaving 10 bases between them. CDR3 length: 12 residues. From germline, CDR1 is SEHNR and CDR2 FQNEAQ (reference sequence). The CDR3 loop is CASSPDQEPQHF. CDR3 DNA sequence: TGTGCCAGCAGCCCAGATCAGGAGCCCCAGCATTTT. Supplemented by reference TRBV7-9 and TRBJ1-5, the full variable domain reads DTGVSQNPRHKITKRGQNVTFRCDPISEHNRLYWYRQTLGQGPEFLTYFQNEAQLEKSRLLSDRFSAERPKGSFSTLEIQRTEQGDSAMYLCASSPDQEPQHFGDGTRLSIL.